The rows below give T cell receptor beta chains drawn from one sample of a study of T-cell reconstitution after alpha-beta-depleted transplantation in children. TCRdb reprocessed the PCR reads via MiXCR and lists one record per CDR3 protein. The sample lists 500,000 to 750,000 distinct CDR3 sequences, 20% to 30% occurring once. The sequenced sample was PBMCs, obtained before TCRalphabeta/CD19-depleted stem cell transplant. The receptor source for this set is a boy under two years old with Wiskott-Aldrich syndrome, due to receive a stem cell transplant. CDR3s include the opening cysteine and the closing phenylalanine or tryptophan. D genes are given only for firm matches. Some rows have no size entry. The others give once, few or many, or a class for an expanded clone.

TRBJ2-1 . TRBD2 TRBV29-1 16 CSVVSVLAGVSNEQFF TGCAGCGTTGTCTCCGTACTAGCGGGAGTAAGCAATGAGCAGTTCTTC
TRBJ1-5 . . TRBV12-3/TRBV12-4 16 CASSPAGTDVNQPQHF TGTGCCAGCAGTCCAGCCGGGACCGATGTGAATCAGCCCCAGCATTTT
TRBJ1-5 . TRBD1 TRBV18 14 CASSPGTGPQPQHF TGTGCCAGCTCACCGGGGACAGGGCCACAGCCCCAGCATTTT
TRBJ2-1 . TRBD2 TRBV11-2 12 CASSRRGDEQFF TGTGCCAGCAGCCGGCGGGGGGATGAGCAGTTCTTC
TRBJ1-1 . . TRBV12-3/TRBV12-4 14 CASSLYILNTEAFF TGTGCCAGCAGTTTATACATCTTGAACACTGAAGCTTTCTTT
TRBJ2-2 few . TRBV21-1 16 CASSKVAGVNTGELFF TGTGCCAGCAGCAAGGTAGCGGGGGTGAACACCGGGGAGCTGTTTTTT
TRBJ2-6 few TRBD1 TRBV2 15 CASSGDRAGANVLTF TGTGCCAGCAGTGGGGACAGGGCCGGGGCCAACGTCCTGACTTTC
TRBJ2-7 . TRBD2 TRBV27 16 CASSPSRLAGAYEQYF TGTGCCAGCAGTCCCTCCCGACTAGCGGGGGCCTACGAGCAGTACTTC
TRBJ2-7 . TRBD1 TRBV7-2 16 CASSLSSGTGKGEQYF TGTGCCAGCAGCCTATCCTCCGGGACAGGGAAGGGCGAGCAGTACTTC
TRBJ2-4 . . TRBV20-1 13 CSSATGAKNIQYF TGCAGTTCAGCTACAGGAGCCAAAAACATTCAGTACTTC
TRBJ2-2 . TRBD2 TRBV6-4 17 CASSAITSGGNTGELFF TGTGCCAGCAGTGCCATAACTAGCGGTGGGAACACCGGGGAGCTGTTTTTT
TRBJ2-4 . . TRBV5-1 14 CASSLASIGNIQYF TGCGCCAGCAGCTTGGCCTCGATTGGAAACATTCAGTACTTC
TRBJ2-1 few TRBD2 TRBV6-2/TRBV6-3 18 CASSRGLAGAVSYNEQFF TGTGCCAGCAGTCGGGGACTAGCGGGAGCTGTATCCTACAATGAGCAGTTCTTC
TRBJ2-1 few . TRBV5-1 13 CASSSVGSNEQFF TGCGCCAGCAGCTCCGTTGGAAGCAATGAGCAGTTCTTC
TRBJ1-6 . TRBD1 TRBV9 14 CASSVGQGWSPLHF TGTGCCAGCAGCGTAGGACAGGGATGGTCACCCCTCCACTTT
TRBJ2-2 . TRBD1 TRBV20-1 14 CSSLAGGNTGELFF TGCAGCTCCCTTGCAGGGGGGAACACCGGGGAGCTGTTTTTT
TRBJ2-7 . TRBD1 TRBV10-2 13 CATNDRETYEQYF TGCGCCACCAACGACAGGGAGACCTACGAGCAGTACTTC
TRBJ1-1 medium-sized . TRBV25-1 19 CASSEYNGGPPKGNTEAFF TGTGCCAGCAGTGAATATAACGGGGGACCGCCAAAAGGGAACACTGAAGCTTTCTTT
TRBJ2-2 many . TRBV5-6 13 CASSLGAGGELFF TGTGCCAGCAGCTTGGGGGCAGGAGGGGAGCTGTTTTTT
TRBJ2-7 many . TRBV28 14 CASSFSGRDYEQYF TGTGCCAGCAGTTTCTCTGGCAGGGACTACGAGCAGTACTTC
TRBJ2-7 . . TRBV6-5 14 CASSYKRQPYEQYF TGTGCCAGCAGTTACAAGAGACAGCCCTACGAGCAGTACTTC